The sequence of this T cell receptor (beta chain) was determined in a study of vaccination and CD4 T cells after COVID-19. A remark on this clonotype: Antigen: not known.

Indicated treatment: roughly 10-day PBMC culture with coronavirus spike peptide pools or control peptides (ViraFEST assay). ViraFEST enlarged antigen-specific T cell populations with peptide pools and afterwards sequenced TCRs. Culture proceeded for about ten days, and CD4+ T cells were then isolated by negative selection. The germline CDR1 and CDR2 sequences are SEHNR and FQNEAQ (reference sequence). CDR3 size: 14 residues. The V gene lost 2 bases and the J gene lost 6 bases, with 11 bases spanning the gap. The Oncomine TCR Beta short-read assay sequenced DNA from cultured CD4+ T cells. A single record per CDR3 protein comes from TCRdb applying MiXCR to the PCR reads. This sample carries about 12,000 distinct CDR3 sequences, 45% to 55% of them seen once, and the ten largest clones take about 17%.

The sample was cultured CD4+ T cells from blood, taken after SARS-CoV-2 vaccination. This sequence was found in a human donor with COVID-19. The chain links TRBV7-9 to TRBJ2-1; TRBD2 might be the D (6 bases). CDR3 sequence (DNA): TGTGCCAGCAGCTTAACGGTCGGGGGCAATGAGCAGTTCTTC. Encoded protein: CASSLTVGGNEQFF.